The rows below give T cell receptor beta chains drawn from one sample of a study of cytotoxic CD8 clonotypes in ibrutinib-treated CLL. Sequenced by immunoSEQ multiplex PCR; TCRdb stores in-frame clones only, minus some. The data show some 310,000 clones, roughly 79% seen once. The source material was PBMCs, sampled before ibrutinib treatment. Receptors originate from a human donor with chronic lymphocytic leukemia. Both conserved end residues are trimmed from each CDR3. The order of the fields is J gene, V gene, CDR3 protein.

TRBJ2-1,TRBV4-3,ASSQELAGGLLRDEQF
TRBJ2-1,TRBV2,ASSEDRSSYNEQF
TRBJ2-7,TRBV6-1,ASSRARGGPYEQY
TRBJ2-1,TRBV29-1,SVVRGLLYNEQF
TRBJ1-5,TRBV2,ASSERGIVPQH
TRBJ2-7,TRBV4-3,ASSQESSMVQY
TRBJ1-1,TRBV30,AWSPRPTGMNTEAF
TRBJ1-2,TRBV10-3,AISGHGDGYT
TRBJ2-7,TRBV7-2,ASSFNTGTGGTYEQY
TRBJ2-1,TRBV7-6,ASSPGQGYNEQF
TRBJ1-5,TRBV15,ATSRDQGPQH
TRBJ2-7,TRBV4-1,ASSQPPSGNHEQY
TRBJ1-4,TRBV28,ASSFGRTNEKLF
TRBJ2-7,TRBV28,ASAESSYEQY
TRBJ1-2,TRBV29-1,SVESILESGAVNYGYT
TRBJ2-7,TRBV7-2,ASSSSGTSVYEQY
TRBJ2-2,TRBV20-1,SAGGGELF
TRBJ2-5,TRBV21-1,ASSKETQY
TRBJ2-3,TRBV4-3,ASSQAPQSSTDTQY
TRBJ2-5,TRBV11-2,ASSPRHEGRETQY
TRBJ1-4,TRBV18,ASSGTGINEKLF
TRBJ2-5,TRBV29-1,SFLPGGTPVLGTQY
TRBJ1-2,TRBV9,ASSVTDTGASYGYT
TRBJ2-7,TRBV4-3,ASSQSGTGVYEQY
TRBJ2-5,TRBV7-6,ASSLAPGLVGKETQY
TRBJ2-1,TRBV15,ATSQTSRSDNEQF
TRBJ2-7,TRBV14,ASSLQMDEQY
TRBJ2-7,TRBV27,ASSQRTSGPYEQY
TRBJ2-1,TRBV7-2,ASSLTQGVYNEQF
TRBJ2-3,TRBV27,ASRLAGGPLLTDTQY
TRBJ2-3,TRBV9,ASNPGTSTDTQY
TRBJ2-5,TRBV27,ASSEPGAGETQY
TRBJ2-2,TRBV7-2,ASSHRTGGRTGELF
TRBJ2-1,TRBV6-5,ASSLGRYNEQF